This T cell receptor beta chain derives from a study of spatial heterogeneity in lung cancer. At the level of the study: The study consistently detected more beta-chain than alpha-chain sequences. Study findings and constraints: It was found that expanded intratumoral alpha and beta TCR counts tracked tumor mutation counts.

TCRdb recomputed calls from the 5' RACE reads with MiXCR, one row per CDR3 protein. The table records around 7,900 distinct CDR3 sequences, around 15% of them present only once. V lost 5 bases, J lost 5 bases, and 7 bases stayed unmatched. The CDR3 spans 14 residues. The germline V gene has CDR1 LNHDA and CDR2 SQIVND (reference sequence). This clonotype was counted at least ten times. Antigen unknown. With the library built for alpha chains, this beta chain is off target and its frequency is not meaningful. Time point of the sample: sample taken at primary tumor resection. The sample was lung tumor tissue, taken at surgery. V gene TRBV19 combines with J gene TRBJ2-3, with TRBD1 matching over 7 bases. The sequence was obtained from a female donor with early-stage non-small cell lung cancer. CDR3 region: CASSGTATGDTQYF. In DNA, the CDR3 is TGTGCCAGTAGTGGGACAGCGACGGGAGATACGCAGTATTTT.